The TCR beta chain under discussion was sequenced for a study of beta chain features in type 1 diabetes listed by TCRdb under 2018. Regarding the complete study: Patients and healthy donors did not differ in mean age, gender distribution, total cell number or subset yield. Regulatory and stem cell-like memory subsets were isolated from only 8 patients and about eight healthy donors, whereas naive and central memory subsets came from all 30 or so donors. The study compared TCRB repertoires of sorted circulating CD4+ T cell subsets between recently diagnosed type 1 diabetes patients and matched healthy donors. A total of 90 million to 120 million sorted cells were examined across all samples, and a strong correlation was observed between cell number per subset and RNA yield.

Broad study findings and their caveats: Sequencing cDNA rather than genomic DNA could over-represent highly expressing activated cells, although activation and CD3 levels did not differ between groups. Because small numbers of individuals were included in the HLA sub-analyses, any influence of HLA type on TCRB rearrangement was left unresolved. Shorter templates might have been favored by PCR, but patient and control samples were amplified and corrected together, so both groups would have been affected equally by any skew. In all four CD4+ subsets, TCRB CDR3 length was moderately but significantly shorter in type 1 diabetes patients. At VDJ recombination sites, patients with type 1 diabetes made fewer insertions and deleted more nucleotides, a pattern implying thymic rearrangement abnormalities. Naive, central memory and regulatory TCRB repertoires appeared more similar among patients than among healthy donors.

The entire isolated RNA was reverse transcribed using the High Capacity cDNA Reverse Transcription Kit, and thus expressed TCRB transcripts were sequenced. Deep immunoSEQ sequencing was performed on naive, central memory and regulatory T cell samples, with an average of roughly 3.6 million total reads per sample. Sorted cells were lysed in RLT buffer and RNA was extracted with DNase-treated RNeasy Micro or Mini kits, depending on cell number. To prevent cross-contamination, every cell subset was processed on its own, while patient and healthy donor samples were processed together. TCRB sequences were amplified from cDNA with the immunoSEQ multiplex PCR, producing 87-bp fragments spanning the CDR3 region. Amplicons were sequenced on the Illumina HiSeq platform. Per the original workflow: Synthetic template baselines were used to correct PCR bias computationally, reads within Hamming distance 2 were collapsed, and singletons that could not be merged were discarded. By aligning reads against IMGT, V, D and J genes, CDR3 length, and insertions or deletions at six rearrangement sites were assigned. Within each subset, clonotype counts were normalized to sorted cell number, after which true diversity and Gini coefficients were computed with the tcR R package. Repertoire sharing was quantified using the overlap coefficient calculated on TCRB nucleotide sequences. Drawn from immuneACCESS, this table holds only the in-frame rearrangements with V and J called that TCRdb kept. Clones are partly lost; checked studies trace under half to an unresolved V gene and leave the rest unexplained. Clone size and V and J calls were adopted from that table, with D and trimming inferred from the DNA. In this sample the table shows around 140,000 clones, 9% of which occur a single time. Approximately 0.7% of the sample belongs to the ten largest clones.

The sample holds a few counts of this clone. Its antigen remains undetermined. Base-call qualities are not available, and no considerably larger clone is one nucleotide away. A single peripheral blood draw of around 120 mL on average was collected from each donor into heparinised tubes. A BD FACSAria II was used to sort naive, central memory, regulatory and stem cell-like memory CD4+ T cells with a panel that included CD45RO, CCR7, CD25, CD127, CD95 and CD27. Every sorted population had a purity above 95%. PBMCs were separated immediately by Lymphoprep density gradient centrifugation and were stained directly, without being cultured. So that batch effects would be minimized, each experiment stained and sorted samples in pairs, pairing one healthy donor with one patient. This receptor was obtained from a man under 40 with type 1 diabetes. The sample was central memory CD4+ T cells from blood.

The CDR3 here reads CASSHLRDSNSPLHF. The bases are TGCGCCAGCAGCCACCTCCGGGACAGTAATTCACCCCTCCACTTT. Recombination joined TRBV4-1 with TRBJ1-6; TRBD1 fits 7 bases in the junction. The germline V gene provides CDR1 MGHRA and CDR2 YSYEKL. Trimming accounts for 3 bases at V and 6 bases at J, while the number of junction bases matched to no gene is 5. The CDR3 numbers 15 residues from cysteine through phenylalanine. Only the CDR3 DNA stays, 45 bases, in frame from base 1.